This T cell receptor beta chain was sequenced in a study of OX40 agonist ivuxolimab in advanced cancers. Looking at the study overall: Patients were infused with ivuxolimab every 2 weeks at 0.01 to 10 mg/kg.

A word on this clone: Antigen: not known.

The CDR3 covers 13 residues. The V and J ends lost 8 bases and 4 bases respectively, with 12 bases between them. CDR1 MGHRA and CDR2 YSYEKL come from the germline V gene. Profiled with immunoSEQ multiplex PCR; TCRdb holds only in-frame clones, not every one. The sample has roughly 92,000 clones; 92% are singletons. Study results and limitations: Also showing low normalized T-cell clonal expansion were some of the nonresponders.

Sample: CD4+ or CD8+ T cells sorted from blood, taken in a trial of the OX40 agonist ivuxolimab. The clonotype comes from an adult with an advanced solid tumor such as melanoma, head and neck, liver or kidney cancer. The V call is TRBV4-1, the J call TRBJ2-1; D is unclear. The CDR3 spells CASGNLGYNEQFF. The DNA for the CDR3 is TGCGCCAGCGGCAATTTGGGGTACAATGAGCAGTTCTTC.